A single sample gave rise to the 27 T cell receptor beta chains below, sequenced in a study of breast tumors, draining lymph nodes, adjacent tissues. Each CDR3 protein gets one entry after TCRdb re-called the multiplex PCR reads with MiXCR. The sample lists 20,000 to 25,000 distinct CDR3 sequences; 23% were seen once. Material: breast tumor tissue. The source of these receptors is a female donor with breast cancer. Some clones in this sample may be carry-over from other donors' samples.

The chain joins TRBV18 to TRBJ2-3, with TRBD2 matching over 8 bases. The V segment lost 0 bases and the J segment 5 bases; nucleotides outside the gene matches: 4. The CDR3 consists of 15 residues. Per germline, CDR1 KGHSH and CDR2 LQKENI. The CDR3 coding sequence is TGTGCCAGCTCACCACCGCGGGGGGAAGGAGATACGCAGTATTTT. As protein: CASSPPRGEGDTQYF.

The V call is TRBV27, the J call TRBJ1-6; 11 bases align to TRBD1. The CDR3 runs 17 residues. In germline, CDR1 is MNHEY, CDR2 SMNVEV (reference sequence). V lost 3 bases and J lost 10; bases outside the gene matches: 11. The CDR3 region is CASSLGGQGAYNSPLHF. The CDR3 DNA reads TGTGCCAGCAGTTTGGGTGGACAGGGGGCTTACAACTCACCCCTCCACTTT.

This clonotype has a count of ten or more. V is TRBV9 and J is TRBJ1-6; D is unclear. V lost 2 bases and J 12 bases, leaving 24 bases between the germline ends. Germline CDR1 reads SGDLS; CDR2 reads YYNGEE. There are 17 residues in the CDR3. The CDR3 loop reads CASSVGSATHGGLPLHF. In nucleotides, the CDR3 is TGTGCCAGCAGCGTGGGTTCTGCAACCCACGGCGGGCTACCCCTCCACTTT.

This clonotype was seen repeatedly, ten times or more. V usage is TRBV6-2 or TRBV6-3 and J usage is TRBJ2-7, with 9 bases identical to TRBD2. Germline V CDR1 and CDR2: MNHEY, SVGEGT. The CDR3 loop spans 17 amino acids. V lost 6 bases and J lost 2; bases outside the gene matches: 14. The CDR3 is CASSHTPPGTSTYEQYF. DNA for the CDR3: TGTGCCAGCAGCCACACTCCTCCTGGGACTAGCACCTACGAGCAGTACTTC.

The chain has TRBV27 and TRBJ2-1; TRBD1 matches at 8 bases. V trimming: 6 bases; J trimming: 2 bases; junction bases outside the gene matches: 9. CDR1 and CDR2 (germline): MNHEY, SMNVEV (reference sequence). This CDR3 is 16 amino acids long. The CDR3 here is CASRPRTGSPYNEQFF. The CDR3 DNA sequence: TGTGCCAGCAGGCCACGGACAGGGAGCCCCTACAATGAGCAGTTCTTC.

This clonotype is medium-sized by share. The chain employs TRBV2 and TRBJ2-3; unclear D gene. Germline CDR1 reads SNHLY; CDR2 reads FYNNEI. The CDR3 runs to 13 residues. The V and J ends lost 4 bases and 1 base respectively, with 6 bases between them. CDR3 nucleotides: TGTGCCAGCAGTGTCCTAGGCACAGATACGCAGTATTTT. It codes for CASSVLGTDTQYF. Full variable domain (outside the CDR3, taken from reference TRBV2 and TRBJ2-3): EPEVTQTPSHQVTQMGQEVILRCVPISNHLYFYWYRQILGQKVEFLVSFYNNEISEKSEIFDDQFSVERPDGSNFTLKIRSTKLEDSAMYFCASSVLGTDTQYFGPGTRLTVL.

This clonotype was seen at least ten times. The chain joins TRBV6-1 to TRBJ2-1; D may correspond to TRBD1 or TRBD2 (6 bases each). Germline V gene lookup returns CDR1 MNHNS and CDR2 SASEGT. V shed 2 bases and J shed 7 bases, with 21 bases lying between them. CDR3 length equals 17 residues. The CDR3 region has the DNA TGTGCCAGCAGTGAACCCGGGGGCTCAGGGCCCCGAAATGAGCAGTTCTTC. Protein sequence: CASSEPGGSGPRNEQFF.

In this sample, this clonotype turned up many times. J is TRBJ2-7 and V is TRBV5-1; weak D call: TRBD1 (6 bases). V lost 2 bases, J lost 4 bases, and 10 bases lay in between. The CDR3 is made up of 13 amino acids. Germline CDR1 reads SGHRS; CDR2 reads YFSETQ. In nucleotides, the CDR3 is TGCGCCAGCAGCTTTGAAACAGGGTACGAGCAGTACTTC. It specifies CASSFETGYEQYF.

This clonotype was recorded many times. The chain couples TRBV11-2 to TRBJ1-6; TRBD1 aligns across 11 bases. This CDR3 contains 14 residues. Germline loops: CDR1 SGHAT, CDR2 FQNNGV. V lost 1 base and J lost 10; bases outside the gene matches: 0. The CDR3 loop is CASSLGTGGSPLHF. The CDR3 nucleotides read TGTGCCAGCAGCTTAGGGACAGGGGGCTCACCCCTCCACTTT.

V usage is TRBV11-3 and J usage is TRBJ2-2, with D hard to call. Germline assignment: CDR1 SGHNT and CDR2 YENEEA. This CDR3 is built from 12 residues. The V gene lost 3 bases and the J gene lost 5 bases, with 4 bases spanning the gap. The CDR3 DNA is TGTGCCAGCAGCTTGGGAACCGGGGAGCTGTTTTTT. Amino acid sequence: CASSLGTGELFF.

This clonotype was seen many times. CDR3 nucleotide sequence: TGCGCCAGCAGTGAGGATTGGGCACCTTCCCCCTACGAGCAGTACTTC. Protein product: CASSEDWAPSPYEQYF. The chain combines TRBV10-2 with TRBJ2-7; D is unclear. The germline V gene encodes CDR1 WSHSY and CDR2 SAAADI. V was clipped by 2 bases and J by 2 bases, with 16 bases between them. This CDR3 contains 16 residues.

This clonotype was counted many times. This rearrangement joins TRBV7-2 to TRBJ2-1; 9 nucleotides match TRBD2. Germline trimming cut 5 bases from V and 2 bases from J; bases unmatched to any gene: 4. The length of the CDR3 is 15 residues. The germline gives CDR1 SGHTA, CDR2 FQGNSA. The CDR3 DNA reads TGTGCCAGCAGCCGAACTAGCGGGCCCTACAATGAGCAGTTCTTC. Translation: CASSRTSGPYNEQFF.

The table lists this clonotype with a few counts. A read error may be the cause here, since a much bigger clone is one base away. The rearrangement links TRBV14 to TRBJ1-2, with D hard to call. The CDR3 is 14 amino acids. The V and J ends lost 4 bases and 3 bases respectively, with 12 bases between them. Germline V gene lookup returns CDR1 SGHDN and CDR2 FVKESK. The DNA for the CDR3 is TGTGCCAGCAGCCCTCACGGACGGGACTATGGCTACACCTTC. Its protein product is CASSPHGRDYGYTF.

This clonotype has just a few counts. CDR3 sequence: CASSLTGDYGYTF. CDR3 nucleotides: TGTGCCAGCAGCCTGACAGGGGACTATGGCTACACCTTC. This chain links TRBV6-5 with TRBJ1-2; 8 bases are a match to TRBD1. Germline values: CDR1 MNHEY, CDR2 SVGAGI. After removal of 6 bases from V and 3 bases from J, the junction contained 3 bases not matched to a gene. The length of the CDR3 is 13 residues.

The chain joins TRBV2 to TRBJ2-1, with D perhaps matching TRBD2 (6 bases). Germline V CDR1 and CDR2: SNHLY, FYNNEI. The CDR3 runs 11 residues. Trimming cost V 8 bases and J 7 bases, with 9 bases left between them. CDR3 DNA: TGTGCCAGCGGAGGGGCAAATGAGCAGTTCTTC. Its translation: CASGGANEQFF.

This clonotype was detected a few times. The CDR3 DNA follows: TGTGCCAGCTCACCAAGGCCCCCGGACGCCTACAATGAGCAGTTCTTC. It yields the protein CASSPRPPDAYNEQFF. The chain couples TRBV18 to TRBJ2-1; D is unclear. Trimming cost V 2 bases and J 2 bases, with 13 bases left between them. CDR1 is KGHSH and CDR2 is LQKENI in the germline V gene. The CDR3 is made up of 16 amino acids.

As concerns this clonotype: A read error may produce the germline difference seen at one junction end. The CDR3 sequence is CAGSPRLAGNCEQYF. CDR3 in DNA: TGTGCCGGCAGCCCGAGACTAGCGGGAAACTGCGAGCAGTACTTC. The chain has TRBV7-2 and TRBJ2-7; 11 bases are shared with TRBD2. Germline V gives CDR1 SGHTA, CDR2 FQGNSA. The CDR3 has 15 amino acids.

The rearrangement joins TRBV18 to TRBJ2-1; 7 bases map to TRBD2. The CDR3 covers 15 residues. The V segment lost 5 bases and the J segment 4 bases; nucleotides outside the gene matches: 8. The germline gives CDR1 KGHSH, CDR2 LQKENI. CDR3 nucleotide sequence: TGTGCCAGCTCAGAGACTAGCACCCCGTACAATGAGCAGTTCTTC. This translates into CASSETSTPYNEQFF.

The V call is TRBV5-4, the J call TRBJ1-1; 8 nucleotides match TRBD1. Germline CDR1 and CDR2: SGHNT and YYREEE (reference sequence). The V and J ends lost 4 bases and 5 bases, in that order; junction bases with no gene match: 13. The CDR3 totals 16 residues. The CDR3 DNA is TGTGCCAGCAGCCGTTACAGACAGGGGTTTTCGACTGAAGCTTTCTTT. This translates into CASSRYRQGFSTEAFF.

This clonotype was observed many times. The CDR3 here is CASSFSGWGYEQYF. The CDR3 coding sequence is TGTGCCAGCAGCTTTTCGGGATGGGGCTACGAGCAGTACTTC. V is TRBV7-9 and J is TRBJ2-7; tentatively, D is TRBD2 (5 bases). Germline CDR1 SEHNR, CDR2 FQNEAQ (reference sequence). The CDR3 totals 14 residues. Trimming took off 3 bases at V and 3 bases at J, with 12 bases between the two ends.

By share, this clonotype ranks as medium-sized. This chain links TRBV7-8 with TRBJ2-1; the match to TRBD2 covers 9 bases. The CDR3 runs 15 residues. J was trimmed by 7 bases and V by 1 base; bases with no gene match: 5. CDR1 and CDR2 from the germline V gene are SGHVS and FQNEAQ. CDR3 nucleotide sequence: TGTGCCAGCAGCTTAGTAGCGGGAGTCCGGAATGAGCAGTTCTTC. Protein sequence: CASSLVAGVRNEQFF. The whole variable domain, remainder taken from reference TRBV7-8 and TRBJ2-1, is GAGVSQSPRYKVAKRGQDVALRCDPISGHVSLFWYQQALGQGPEFLTYFQNEAQLDKSGLPSDRFFAERPEGSVSTLKIQRTQQEDSAVYLCASSLVAGVRNEQFFGPGTRLTVL.

This rearrangement joins TRBV4-2 to TRBJ2-3; a weak D match, TRBD1 (6 bases). Germline CDR1 is LGHNA and CDR2 is YNFKEQ. The CDR3 is made up of 16 amino acids. Trimming took off 6 bases at V and 2 bases at J, with 18 bases between the two ends. The CDR3 reads CASRRVAGEFTDTQYF. The CDR3 region has the DNA TGTGCCAGCAGACGAGTTGCAGGGGAGTTCACAGATACGCAGTATTTT.

This clonotype was observed a handful of times. A much larger clone sits a single nucleotide away, making a read error possible. The rearrangement uses TRBV5-4 and TRBJ2-1; D possibly matches TRBD1 or TRBD2 (7 bases each). V lost 4 bases to trimming and J lost 14 bases, with 16 bases between them. Germline V gives CDR1 SGHNT, CDR2 YYREEE (reference sequence). CDR3 size: 12 residues. CDR3: CASSASGGGKFF. The CDR3, as DNA: TGTGCCAGCAGCGCGTCAGGGGGAGGGAAGTTCTTC.

This clonotype was counted many times. The chain recombines TRBV20-1 with TRBJ2-3; the D is unclear. The germline V gene has CDR1 DFQATT and CDR2 SNEGSKA (reference sequence). The CDR3 is 14 residues long. Deletions cut 7 bases from V and 1 base from J, with 15 bases between. This CDR3 is CSGTGSPGTDTQYF. The CDR3 DNA reads as TGCAGTGGGACCGGGTCCCCGGGCACAGATACGCAGTATTTT.

The chain uses TRBV28 and TRBJ1-5; D gene uncertain. Per germline, CDR1 MDHEN and CDR2 SYDVKM. The length of the CDR3 is 14 residues. Between the trimmed V and J ends, which lost 6 bases and 7 bases, there was a span of 16 bases. Here the CDR3 reads CASRVEALRQPQHF. CDR3 DNA sequence: TGTGCCAGCAGAGTAGAGGCATTGAGGCAGCCCCAGCATTTT.

This clonotype appeared many times. One end of the junction varies from germline; a read error may be responsible. The CDR3 reads CAWSYGSSYNEQFF. As DNA, the CDR3 is TGTGCCTGGAGTTATGGAAGCTCCTACAATGAGCAGTTTTTC. The genes are TRBV30 and TRBJ2-1; no firm D call. Germline loops: CDR1 GTSNPN, CDR2 SVGIG (reference sequence). CDR3 length: 14 amino acids.

J is TRBJ2-1 and V is TRBV7-8; 14 bases align to TRBD2. CDR1 and CDR2 (germline): SGHVS, FQNEAQ. The V gene end was trimmed by 5 bases and the J gene end by 8 bases; junction bases not matched to a gene: 11. The CDR3 length is 17 residues. The CDR3 sequence: CASSMRRTSGGFDEQFF. The CDR3 nucleotides are TGTGCCAGCAGCATGAGACGGACTAGCGGGGGGTTCGATGAGCAGTTCTTC.